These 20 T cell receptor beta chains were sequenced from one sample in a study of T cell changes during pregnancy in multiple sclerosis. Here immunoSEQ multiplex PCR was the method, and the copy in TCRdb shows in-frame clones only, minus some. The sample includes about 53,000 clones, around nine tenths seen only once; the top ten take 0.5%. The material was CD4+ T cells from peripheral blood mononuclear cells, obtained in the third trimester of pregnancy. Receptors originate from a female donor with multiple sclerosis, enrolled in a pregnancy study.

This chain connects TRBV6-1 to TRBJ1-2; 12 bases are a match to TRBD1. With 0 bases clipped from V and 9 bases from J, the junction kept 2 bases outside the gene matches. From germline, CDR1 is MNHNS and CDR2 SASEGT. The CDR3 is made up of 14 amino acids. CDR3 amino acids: CASSEAGQGARYTF. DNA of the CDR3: TGTGCCAGCAGTGAAGCGGGACAGGGGGCTCGCTACACCTTC.

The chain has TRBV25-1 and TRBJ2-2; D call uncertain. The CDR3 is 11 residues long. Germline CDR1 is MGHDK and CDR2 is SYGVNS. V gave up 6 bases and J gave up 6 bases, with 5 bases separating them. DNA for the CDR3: TGTGCCAGCAGGCGGTCCGGGGAGCTGTTTTTT. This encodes CASRRSGELFF.

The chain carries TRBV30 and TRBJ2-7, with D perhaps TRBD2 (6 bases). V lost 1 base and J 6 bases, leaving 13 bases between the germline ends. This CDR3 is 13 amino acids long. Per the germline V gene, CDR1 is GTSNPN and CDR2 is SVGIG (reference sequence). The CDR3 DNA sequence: TGTGCCTGGAGTGCGGGGGATCGAACCGAGCAGTACTTC. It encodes CAWSAGDRTEQYF. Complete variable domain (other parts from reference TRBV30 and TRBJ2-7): SQTIHQWPATLVQPVGSPLSLECTVEGTSNPNLYWYRQAAGRGLQLLFYSVGIGQISSEVPQNLSASRPQDRQFILSSKKLLLSDSGFYLCAWSAGDRTEQYFGPGTRLTVT.

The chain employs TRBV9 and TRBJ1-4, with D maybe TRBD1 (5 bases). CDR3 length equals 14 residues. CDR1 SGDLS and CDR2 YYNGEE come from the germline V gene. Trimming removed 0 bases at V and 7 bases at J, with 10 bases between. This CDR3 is CASSVATGGEKLFF. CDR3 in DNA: TGTGCCAGCAGCGTAGCTACGGGGGGTGAAAAACTGTTTTTT.

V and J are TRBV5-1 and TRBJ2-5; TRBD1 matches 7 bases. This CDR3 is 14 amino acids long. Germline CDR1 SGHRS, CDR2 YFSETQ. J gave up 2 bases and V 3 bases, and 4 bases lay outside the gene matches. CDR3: CASSWGQRQETQYF. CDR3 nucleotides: TGCGCCAGCAGCTGGGGACAGCGACAAGAGACCCAGTACTTC.

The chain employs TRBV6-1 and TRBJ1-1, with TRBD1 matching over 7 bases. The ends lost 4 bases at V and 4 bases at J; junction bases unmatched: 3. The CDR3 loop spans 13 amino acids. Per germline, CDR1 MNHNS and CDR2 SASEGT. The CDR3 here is CASSVKGATEAFF. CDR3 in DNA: TGTGCCAGCAGTGTAAAGGGGGCCACTGAAGCTTTCTTT.

CDR3 DNA: TGTGCCAGCAGCCCGGGACAGAGGGATCAAGAGACCCAGTACTTC. Translated, it gives CASSPGQRDQETQYF. The rearrangement joins TRBV28 to TRBJ2-5; 7 bases fit TRBD1. Germline-derived CDR1 and CDR2 are MDHEN and SYDVKM. The CDR3 covers 15 residues. With 6 bases clipped from V and 2 bases from J, the junction kept 9 bases outside the gene matches.

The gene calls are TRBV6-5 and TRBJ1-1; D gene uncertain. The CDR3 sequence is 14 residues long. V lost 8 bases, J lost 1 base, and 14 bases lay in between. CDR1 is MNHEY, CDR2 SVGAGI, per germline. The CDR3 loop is CASRVTGRNTEAFF. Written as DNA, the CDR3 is TGTGCCAGCCGCGTGACTGGGAGGAACACTGAAGCTTTCTTT.

The CDR3 bases are TGTGCCAGCAGTGAAGGGAAACAGGGGTTCGAGACCCAGTACTTC. Translating it yields CASSEGKQGFETQYF. This sequence joins TRBV6-1 and TRBJ2-5, with 7 bases aligning to TRBD1. Germline V lookup: CDR1 MNHNS, CDR2 SASEGT. The V and J ends lost 1 base and 5 bases, in that order; junction bases with no gene match: 7. The CDR3 is 15 residues long.

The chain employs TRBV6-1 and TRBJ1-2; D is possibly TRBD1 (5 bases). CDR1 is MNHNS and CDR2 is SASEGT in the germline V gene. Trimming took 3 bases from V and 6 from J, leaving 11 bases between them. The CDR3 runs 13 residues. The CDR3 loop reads CASSDYRTNGYTF. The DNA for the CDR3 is TGTGCCAGCAGTGATTACAGGACAAATGGCTACACCTTC.

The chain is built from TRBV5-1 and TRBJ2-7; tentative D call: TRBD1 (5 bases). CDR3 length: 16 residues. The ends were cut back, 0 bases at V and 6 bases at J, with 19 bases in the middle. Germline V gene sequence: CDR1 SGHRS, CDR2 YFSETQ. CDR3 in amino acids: CASSLGGPPDSFEQYF. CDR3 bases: TGCGCCAGCAGCTTGGGGGGCCCTCCCGACTCGTTCGAGCAGTACTTC.

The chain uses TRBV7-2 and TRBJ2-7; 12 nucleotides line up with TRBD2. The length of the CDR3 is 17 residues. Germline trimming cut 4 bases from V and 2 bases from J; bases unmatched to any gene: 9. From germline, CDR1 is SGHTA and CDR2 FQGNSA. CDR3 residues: CASSSRPPSGGAYEQYF. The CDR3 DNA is TGTGCCAGCAGCTCCCGACCCCCTAGCGGGGGGGCCTACGAGCAGTACTTC.

The CDR3 nucleotides read TGTGCCAGCAAAGGCCTTTTAGTCACAGACACAGATACGCAGTATTTT. It translates to CASKGLLVTDTDTQYF. V gene TRBV2 combines with J gene TRBJ2-3, with D hard to call. Germline assignment: CDR1 SNHLY and CDR2 FYNNEI. The CDR3 totals 16 residues. With 7 bases removed from V and 2 bases from J, the gap between germline ends came to 19 bases.

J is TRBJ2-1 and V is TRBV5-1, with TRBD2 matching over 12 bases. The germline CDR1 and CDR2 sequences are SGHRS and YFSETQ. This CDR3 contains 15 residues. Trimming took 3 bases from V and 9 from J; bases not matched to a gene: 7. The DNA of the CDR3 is TGCGCCAGCAGCTCTAGCGGGGGGGCATTAAGTGAGCAGTTCTTC. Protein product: CASSSSGGALSEQFF.

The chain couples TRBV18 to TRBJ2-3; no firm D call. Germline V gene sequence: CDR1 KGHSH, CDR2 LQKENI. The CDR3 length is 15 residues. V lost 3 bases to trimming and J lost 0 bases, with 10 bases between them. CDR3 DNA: TGTGCCAGCTCACCCTCCGTAGCTAGCACAGATACGCAGTATTTT. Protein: CASSPSVASTDTQYF. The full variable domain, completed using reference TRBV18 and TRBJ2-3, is NAGVMQNPRHLVRRRGQEARLRCSPMKGHSHVYWYRQLPEEGLKFMVYLQKENIIDESGMPKERFSAEFPKEGPSILRIQQVVRGDSAAYFCASSPSVASTDTQYFGPGTRLTVL.

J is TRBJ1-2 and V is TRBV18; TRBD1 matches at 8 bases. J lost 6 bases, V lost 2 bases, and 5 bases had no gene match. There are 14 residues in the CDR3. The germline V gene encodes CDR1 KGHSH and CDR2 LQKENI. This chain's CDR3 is CASSPNPTGDGYTF. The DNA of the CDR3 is TGTGCCAGCTCACCAAATCCGACAGGGGATGGCTACACCTTC. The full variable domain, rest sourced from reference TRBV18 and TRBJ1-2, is NAGVMQNPRHLVRRRGQEARLRCSPMKGHSHVYWYRQLPEEGLKFMVYLQKENIIDESGMPKERFSAEFPKEGPSILRIQQVVRGDSAAYFCASSPNPTGDGYTFGSGTRLTVV.

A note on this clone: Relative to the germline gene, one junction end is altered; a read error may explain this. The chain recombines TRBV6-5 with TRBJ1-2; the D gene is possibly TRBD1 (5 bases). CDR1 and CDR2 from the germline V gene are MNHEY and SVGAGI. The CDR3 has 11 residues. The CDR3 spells CASLGDYGYTF. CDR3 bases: TGTGCCAGCTTAGGGGACTACGGCTACACCTTC.

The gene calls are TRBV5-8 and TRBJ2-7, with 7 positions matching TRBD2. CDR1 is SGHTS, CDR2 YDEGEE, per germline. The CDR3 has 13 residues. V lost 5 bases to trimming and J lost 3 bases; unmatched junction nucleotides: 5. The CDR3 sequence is CASSRPGGYEQYF. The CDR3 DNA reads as TGTGCCAGCAGTCGACCGGGGGGCTACGAGCAGTACTTC.

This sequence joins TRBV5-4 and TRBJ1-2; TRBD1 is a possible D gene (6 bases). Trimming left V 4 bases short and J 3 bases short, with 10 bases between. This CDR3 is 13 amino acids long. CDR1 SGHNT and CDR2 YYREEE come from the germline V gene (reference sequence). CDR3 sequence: CASSPQGDYGYTF. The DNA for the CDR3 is TGTGCCAGCAGCCCACAGGGAGACTATGGCTACACCTTC.

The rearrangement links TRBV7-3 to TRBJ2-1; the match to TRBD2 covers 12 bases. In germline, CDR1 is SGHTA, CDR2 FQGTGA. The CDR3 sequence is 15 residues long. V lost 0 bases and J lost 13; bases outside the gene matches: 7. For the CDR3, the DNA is TGTGCCAGCAGCTTAACTACTAGCGGGGGGTCCTCCCAGTTCTTC. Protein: CASSLTTSGGSSQFF. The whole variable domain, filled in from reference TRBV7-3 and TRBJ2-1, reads GAGVSQTPSNKVTEKGKYVELRCDPISGHTALYWYRQSLGQGPEFLIYFQGTGAADDSGLPNDRFFAVRPEGSVSTLKIQRTERGDSAVYLCASSLTTSGGSSQFFGPGTRLTVL.